The 28 T cell receptor beta chains given below trace back to one sample, sequenced in a study of cytotoxic CD8 clonotypes in ibrutinib-treated CLL. Generated by immunoSEQ multiplex PCR, the TCRdb table keeps only in-frame clones and is missing some. The data show about 140,000 clones, more than 70% seen once. The sample here was PBMCs, taken after 36 months of ibrutinib treatment. These receptors came from a human donor with chronic lymphocytic leukemia.

The chain is built from TRBV5-4 and TRBJ1-6, with unresolved D. The germline V gene has CDR1 SGHNT and CDR2 YYREEE (reference sequence). The CDR3 has 14 residues. V lost 4 bases and J lost 5, with 10 bases in between. The CDR3 region is CASSTRTNNSPLHF. As DNA, the CDR3 is TGTGCCAGCAGCACTAGAACAAATAATTCACCCCTCCACTTT.

This chain connects TRBV9 to TRBJ2-2; 7 nucleotides line up with TRBD1. Germline V CDR1 and CDR2: SGDLS, YYNGEE. V was pared by 0 bases and J by 6 bases, with 5 bases of the junction left unmatched. This CDR3 has 15 amino acids. Written as DNA, the CDR3 is TGTGCCAGCAGCGTAGGAGGGGGCAGGGCCGGGGAGCTGTTTTTT. As protein: CASSVGGGRAGELFF.

V gene TRBV2 combines with J gene TRBJ2-7; D is ambiguous. V was cut by 4 bases and J by 2 bases, with 9 bases left in between. This CDR3 region has 13 residues. Germline V gives CDR1 SNHLY, CDR2 FYNNEI. The CDR3 nucleotides read TGTGCCAGCAGTGCAAAACGGGCCTACGAGCAGTACTTC. Translation: CASSAKRAYEQYF. The entire variable domain, with the rest obtained from reference TRBV2 and TRBJ2-7, is as follows: EPEVTQTPSHQVTQMGQEVILRCVPISNHLYFYWYRQILGQKVEFLVSFYNNEISEKSEIFDDQFSVERPDGSNFTLKIRSTKLEDSAMYFCASSAKRAYEQYFGPGTRLTVT.

This clone was observed a single time. The chain employs TRBV20-1 and TRBJ1-1; D is unclear. The CDR3 spans 8 residues. Germline-derived CDR1 and CDR2 are DFQATT and SNEGSKA (reference sequence). Trimming took off 7 bases at V and 10 bases at J, with 7 bases between the two ends. The CDR3 loop is CSGPGAFF. CDR3 bases: TGCAGTGGGCCGGGAGCTTTCTTT.

The chain uses TRBV6-1 and TRBJ2-7; D ambiguous. CDR1 and CDR2 (germline): MNHNS, SASEGT. CDR3 size: 11 residues. V lost 6 bases, J lost 9 bases, and 12 bases lay in between. The CDR3 sequence is CASRTPRRQYF. The CDR3 DNA is TGTGCCAGCAGAACCCCCCGTAGGCAGTACTTC.

This clone showed up just a few times. The J gene is TRBJ1-1, the V gene TRBV28; D possibly corresponds to TRBD1 (6 bases). Trimming shortened V by 7 bases and J by 0 bases, and 15 bases separated the two germline ends. CDR3 length: 15 residues. Germline V gene lookup returns CDR1 MDHEN and CDR2 SYDVKM. The chain's CDR3 is CASTRGTTMNTEAFF. CDR3 DNA sequence: TGTGCCAGCACTAGGGGGACCACCATGAACACTGAAGCTTTCTTT.

J is TRBJ2-7 and V is TRBV9; D gene uncertain. There are 14 residues in the CDR3. Between the trimmed V and J ends, which lost 5 bases and 2 bases, there was a span of 14 bases. CDR1 is SGDLS, CDR2 YYNGEE, per germline. The CDR3 coding sequence is TGTGCCAGCAGTGAAGGCCAGTGGGCCTACGAGCAGTACTTC. Its protein is CASSEGQWAYEQYF.

The CDR3 coding sequence is TGCGCCAGCAGCCAGGTCCCCTCTGGAAACACCATATATTTT. Residues: CASSQVPSGNTIYF. The chain couples TRBV4-1 to TRBJ1-3; D ambiguous. Germline V gene data show CDR1 as MGHRA and CDR2 as YSYEKL. The V end lost 3 bases, the J end lost 0 bases, and 6 bases lay between the germline ends. The CDR3 contains 14 residues.

V and J are TRBV10-2 and TRBJ2-1, with TRBD1 as a possible D gene (6 bases). Trimming cost V 3 bases and J 10 bases, with 16 bases left between them. Germline assignment: CDR1 WSHSY and CDR2 SAAADI. This CDR3 contains 14 residues. The CDR3: CASSEWTAVGEQFF. The DNA for the CDR3 is TGCGCCAGCAGTGAATGGACAGCAGTTGGAGAGCAGTTCTTC.

This chain uses TRBV27 with TRBJ1-1, with no clear D. V lost 3 bases, J lost 0 bases, and 8 bases lay in between. This CDR3 is 14 amino acids long. CDR1 and CDR2 from the germline V gene are MNHEY and SMNVEV (reference sequence). CDR3 DNA sequence: TGTGCCAGCAGTTTTCAGGCCCTGAACACTGAAGCTTTCTTT. Protein sequence: CASSFQALNTEAFF.

The rearrangement joins TRBV6-6 to TRBJ2-1; D unresolved. There are 12 residues in the CDR3. V lost 4 bases, J lost 5 bases, and 6 bases lay in between. Looked up from germline, CDR1 is MNHNY and CDR2 is SVGAGI (reference sequence). The CDR3, as DNA: TGTGCCAGCAGTTTCCGGAACAATGAGCAGTTCTTC. It yields the protein CASSFRNNEQFF.

The chain links TRBV11-2 to TRBJ2-3; D is ambiguous. Trimming left V 1 base short and J 2 bases short, with 1 base between. Germline V gene sequence: CDR1 SGHAT, CDR2 FQNNGV. CDR3 length equals 12 residues. The CDR3 spells CASSLVTDTQYF. The CDR3 DNA sequence: TGTGCCAGCAGCTTAGTCACAGATACGCAGTATTTT.

The chain combines TRBV5-1 with TRBJ2-1; 10 nucleotides agree with TRBD2. CDR3 size: 15 residues. The V gene's germline CDR1 is SGHRS and CDR2 YFSETQ. V lost 3 bases, J lost 1 base, and 1 base stayed unmatched. DNA for the CDR3: TGCGCCAGCAGCTCACTAGCGGGGTCCTACAATGAGCAGTTCTTC. Its protein product is CASSSLAGSYNEQFF.

This sequence joins TRBV28 and TRBJ1-2; TRBD1 might be the D (6 bases). V was cut by 5 bases and J by 0 bases, with 13 bases left in between. The CDR3 is 15 residues long. CDR1 MDHEN and CDR2 SYDVKM come from the germline V gene. The CDR3 region is CASSRSGTSNYGYTF. CDR3 coding DNA: TGTGCCAGCAGTCGGTCCGGGACATCTAACTATGGCTACACCTTC.

CDR3 bases: TGTGCCAGCTCACCACGTGGGGTCCAAGAGACCCAGTACTTC. Translation: CASSPRGVQETQYF. The V call is TRBV18, the J call TRBJ2-5; D gene uncertain. The CDR3 totals 14 residues. V dropped 1 base and J dropped 1 base, with 7 bases sitting between them. Germline CDR1 KGHSH, CDR2 LQKENI.

The chain links TRBV5-4 to TRBJ2-1; 10 bases line up with TRBD2. Germline loops: CDR1 SGHNT, CDR2 YYREEE (reference sequence). The CDR3 has 15 amino acids. Trimming at V came to 3 bases and at J to 7 bases, leaving 7 bases not matched to a gene. The CDR3 nucleotides are TGTGCCAGCAGCTCGAGCGGGAGGGCCTCAAATGAGCAGTTCTTC. This codes for CASSSSGRASNEQFF.

The gene calls are TRBV9 and TRBJ2-3; 9 bases are a match to TRBD2. The ends lost 0 bases at V and 1 base at J; junction bases unmatched: 12. The CDR3 extends over 19 amino acids. In germline, CDR1 is SGDLS, CDR2 YYNGEE. As DNA, the CDR3 is TGTGCCAGCAGCGTAGGTCTAGCGGGACCGGGACGGGGCACAGATACGCAGTATTTT. Protein sequence: CASSVGLAGPGRGTDTQYF.

J is TRBJ1-1 and V is TRBV19; possibly TRBD1 for D (6 bases). CDR3 length equals 13 residues. Trimming removed 6 bases from V and 0 bases from J, with 8 bases in between. Germline CDR1 and CDR2: LNHDA and SQIVND (reference sequence). The CDR3 DNA reads as TGTGCCAGTAGGGACAGACTGAACACTGAAGCTTTCTTT. Its protein product is CASRDRLNTEAFF.

The chain combines TRBV5-6 with TRBJ2-3, with 9 bases fitting TRBD2. The germline V gene has CDR1 SGHDT and CDR2 YYEEEE. This CDR3 has 13 amino acids. Losses at the gene ends were 4 bases for V and 5 bases for J; bases not matched to a gene: 2. This chain's CDR3 is CASSEAGGDTQYF. For the CDR3, the DNA is TGTGCCAGCAGCGAAGCGGGGGGAGATACGCAGTATTTT.

The rearrangement links TRBV6-6 to TRBJ1-1, with 7 bases identical to TRBD1. Germline V lookup: CDR1 MNHNY, CDR2 SVGAGI (reference sequence). V lost 2 bases, J lost 3 bases, and 6 bases stayed unmatched. CDR3 size: 15 residues. CDR3 DNA sequence: TGTGCCAGCAGTTACCAGGGACAGTGGGACACTGAAGCTTTCTTT. Its translation: CASSYQGQWDTEAFF.

Regarding this clone: Other DNA sequences in the same sample also yield this CDR3. V usage is TRBV7-9 and J usage is TRBJ1-5; a possible D gene is TRBD1 (5 bases). V shed 2 bases and J shed 1 base, with 6 bases lying between them. Germline V CDR1 and CDR2: SEHNR, FQNEAQ (reference sequence). This CDR3 region has 14 residues. CDR3 nucleotide sequence: TGTGCCAGCAGCTTAACAGGAAGCAATCAGCCCCAGCATTTT. Translating gives CASSLTGSNQPQHF.

The chain employs TRBV7-9 and TRBJ1-2; D may be TRBD1 (6 bases). Per the germline V gene, CDR1 is SEHNR and CDR2 is FQNEAQ (reference sequence). The CDR3 is 16 amino acids. V was shortened by 0 bases and J by 4 bases, with 15 bases between the two germline ends. CDR3 residues: CASSLAQGHSAYGYTF. CDR3 bases: TGTGCCAGCAGCTTAGCGCAGGGACACAGCGCCTATGGCTACACCTTC.

The chain links TRBV7-7 to TRBJ2-5, with TRBD2 matching 7 bases. Per germline, CDR1 SSHAT and CDR2 FNYEAQ (reference sequence). The CDR3 totals 15 residues. V shed 2 bases and J 1 base; nucleotides not matched to a gene: 4. DNA of the CDR3: TGTGCCAGCAGCTTAAATCCTAGCGGCCAAGAGACCCAGTACTTC. Residues: CASSLNPSGQETQYF.

The V and J genes are TRBV4-2 and TRBJ2-3; D is uncertain. There are 16 residues in the CDR3. Deletions cut 4 bases from V and 2 bases from J, with 16 bases between. Germline V CDR1 and CDR2: LGHNA, YNFKEQ. CDR3 residues: CASSRRSSGDTDTQYF. The CDR3 nucleotides read TGTGCCAGCAGCCGAAGGAGCTCCGGTGACACAGATACGCAGTATTTT.

The chain links TRBV7-6 to TRBJ2-3, with TRBD2 as a possible D gene (5 bases). With 1 base removed from V and 4 bases from J, the gap between germline ends came to 18 bases. Germline V gives CDR1 SGHVS, CDR2 FNYEAQ. The CDR3 spans 17 residues. This CDR3 reads CASSLGLLGDGADTQYF. CDR3 nucleotide sequence: TGTGCCAGCAGCTTAGGCCTATTGGGAGACGGGGCAGATACGCAGTATTTT.

The V call is TRBV29-1, the J call TRBJ2-7; 8 bases map to TRBD2. V lost 5 bases, J lost 2 bases, and 8 bases stayed unmatched. This CDR3 is 14 amino acids long. Per germline, CDR1 SQVTM and CDR2 ANQGSEA. As DNA, the CDR3 is TGCAGCGTTCAAGCGGGAGTTCTCCCCTACGAGCAGTACTTC. Protein: CSVQAGVLPYEQYF.

The chain employs TRBV5-1 and TRBJ1-5, with a possible D match to TRBD1 (5 bases). Germline CDR1 SGHRS, CDR2 YFSETQ. The length of the CDR3 is 15 residues. The ends were cut back, 4 bases at V and 2 bases at J, with 13 bases in the middle. CDR3 sequence reads: CASSPVGGGNQPQHF. CDR3 in DNA: TGCGCCAGCAGCCCCGTTGGAGGGGGCAATCAGCCCCAGCATTTT. The full variable domain, in which reference TRBV5-1 and TRBJ1-5 provide the parts outside the CDR3, is KAGVTQTPRYLIKTRGQQVTLSCSPISGHRSVSWYQQTPGQGLQFLFEYFSETQRNKGNFPGRFSGRQFSNSRSEMNVSTLELGDSALYLCASSPVGGGNQPQHFGDGTRLSIL.

The V gene is TRBV5-1, the J gene TRBJ1-5, with TRBD1 identical over 10 bases. V was clipped by 4 bases and J by 4 bases; unmatched bases: 5. The V gene's germline CDR1 is SGHRS and CDR2 YFSETQ. The CDR3 loop spans 15 amino acids. The CDR3 nucleotides read TGCGCCAGCAGCAGAGGGACAGGGGAAAATCAGCCCCAGCATTTT. Translating gives CASSRGTGENQPQHF.